This TCR beta chain came from a study of cytomegalovirus exposure and HLA in healthy donors. Each of the donors was a healthy bone marrow donor. Study-wide results and limits: A later analysis showed HLA-associated TCR beta chains outstripping equally common others in clonal expansion.

A multiplex PCR was run with 60 Vbeta primers and 13 Jbeta primers. Study processing details: Later analysis identified some 80 million unique TCR beta chains, 9 million to 12 million shared. Clones were sequenced by immunoSEQ multiplex PCR, and TCRdb holds only the in-frame ones, with some missing. For V, J and clone size, that table is used; D and trimming come from the DNA. The table lists some 200,000 clones, roughly 80% of them singletons, with roughly 3% in the top ten. In germline, CDR1 is MDHEN, CDR2 SYDVKM. This CDR3 spans 13 amino acids. V lost 6 bases and J 4 bases, leaving 10 bases between the germline ends. For this clone: Antigen: not known.

Sequenced material: PBMCs. The receptor was isolated from a woman in her thirties in good health and CMV-seronegative. The rearrangement joins TRBV28 to TRBJ1-5, with no clear D. The CDR3 protein is CASSSRKNQPQHF. For the CDR3, the DNA is TGTGCCAGCAGCTCGAGAAAAAATCAGCCCCAGCATTTT. Filled out from reference TRBV28 and TRBJ1-5, the complete variable domain reads DVKVTQSSRYLVKRTGEKVFLECVQDMDHENMFWYRQDPGLGLRLIYFSYDVKMKEKGDIPEGYSVSREKKERFSLILESASTNQTSMYLCASSSRKNQPQHFGDGTRLSIL.